A single T cell receptor beta chain is shown here with its context. Its antigen is unidentified. This sample is drawn from a study of cytomegalovirus exposure and HLA in healthy donors. Using immunoSEQ multiplex PCR, the repertoire was profiled, and TCRdb retains in-frame clones only, with some absent. The table lists roughly 130,000 clones, 88% of them singletons. Study-wide points: According to a later analysis, TCR clusters from the first cohort tended to co-occur in the 110 or so validation repertoires. In vitro work confirmed that three CMV-associated chains recognize CMV antigens. Most TCR sequences were rare, but some public TCRs occurred in many donors.

Germline assignment: CDR1 MNHNS and CDR2 SASEGT. The CDR3 contains 13 residues. Trimming cost V 7 bases and J 8 bases, with 15 bases left between them. The chain links TRBV6-1 to TRBJ2-1; D uncertain. This receptor was obtained from a man aged 30 to 45 in good health and CMV-seronegative. Source material: PBMCs. CDR3 sequence reads: CASMVASPHEQFF. The CDR3 nucleotides read TGTGCCAGCATGGTGGCTTCCCCGCATGAGCAGTTCTTC.